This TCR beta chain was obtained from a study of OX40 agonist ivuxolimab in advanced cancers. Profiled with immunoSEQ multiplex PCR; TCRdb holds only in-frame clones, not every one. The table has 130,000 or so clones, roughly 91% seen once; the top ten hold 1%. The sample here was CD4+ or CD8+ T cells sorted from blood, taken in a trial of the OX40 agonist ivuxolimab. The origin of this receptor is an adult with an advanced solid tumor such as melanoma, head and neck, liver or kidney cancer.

The chain's CDR3 is CASRVGPERYF. Here the CDR3 DNA reads TGCGCCAGCAGAGTAGGACCTGAACGGTACTTC. The V gene is TRBV5-1, the J gene TRBJ2-7; D not certain. Trimming cost V 5 bases and J 12 bases, with 15 bases left between them. CDR1 and CDR2 (germline): SGHRS, YFSETQ. The CDR3 length is 11 residues. Full variable domain (missing parts from reference TRBV5-1 and TRBJ2-7): KAGVTQTPRYLIKTRGQQVTLSCSPISGHRSVSWYQQTPGQGLQFLFEYFSETQRNKGNFPGRFSGRQFSNSRSEMNVSTLELGDSALYLCASRVGPERYFGPGTRLTVT.